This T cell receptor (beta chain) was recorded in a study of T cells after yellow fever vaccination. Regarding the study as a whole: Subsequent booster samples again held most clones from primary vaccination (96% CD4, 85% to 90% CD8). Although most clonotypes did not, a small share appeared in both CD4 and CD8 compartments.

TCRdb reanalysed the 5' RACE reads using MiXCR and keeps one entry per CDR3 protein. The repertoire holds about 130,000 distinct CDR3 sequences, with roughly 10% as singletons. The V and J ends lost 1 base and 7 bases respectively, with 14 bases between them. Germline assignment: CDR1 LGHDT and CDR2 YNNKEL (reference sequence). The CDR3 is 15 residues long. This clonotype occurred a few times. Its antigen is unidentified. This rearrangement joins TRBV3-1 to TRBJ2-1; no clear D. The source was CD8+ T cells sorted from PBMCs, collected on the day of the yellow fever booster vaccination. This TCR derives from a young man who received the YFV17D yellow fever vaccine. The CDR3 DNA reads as TGTGCCAGCAGCCAAGTTTCCCTCATGGGAAATGAGCAGTTCTTC. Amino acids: CASSQVSLMGNEQFF.